This record concerns one T cell receptor (beta chain) sequence. The data belong to a study of blood T cell repertoires in COVID-19. Sequenced by immunoSEQ multiplex PCR; TCRdb stores in-frame clones only, minus some. The sample lists approximately 70,000 clones; approximately 87% were seen once. The trim removed 5 bases at V and 1 base at J, leaving 3 bases unmatched. Germline V gene lookup returns CDR1 MNHEY and CDR2 SVGAGI. CDR3 length: 15 residues. The rearrangement joins TRBV6-5 to TRBJ2-1, with 9 bases matching TRBD1. Sequenced material: peripheral blood. The source of this sequence is a woman aged 55-75 years with acute or convalescent COVID-19. The CDR3 sequence is CASSRDRGSYNEQFF. DNA for the CDR3: TGTGCCAGCAGTCGAGACAGGGGGTCCTACAATGAGCAGTTCTTC.